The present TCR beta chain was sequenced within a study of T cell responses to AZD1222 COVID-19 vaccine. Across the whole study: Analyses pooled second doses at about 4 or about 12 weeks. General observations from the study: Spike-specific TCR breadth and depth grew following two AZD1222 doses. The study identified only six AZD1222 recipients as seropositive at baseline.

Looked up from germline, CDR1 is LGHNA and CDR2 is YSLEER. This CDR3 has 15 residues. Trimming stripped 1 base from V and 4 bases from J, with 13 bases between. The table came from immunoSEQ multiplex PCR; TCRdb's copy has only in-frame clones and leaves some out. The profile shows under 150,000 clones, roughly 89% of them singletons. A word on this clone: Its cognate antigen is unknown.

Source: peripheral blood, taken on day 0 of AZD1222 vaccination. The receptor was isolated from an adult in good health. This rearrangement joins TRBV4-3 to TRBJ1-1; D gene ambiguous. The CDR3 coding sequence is TGCGCCAGCAGCCAAGTAAGTTCAGGAGGCACTGAAGCTTTCTTT. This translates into CASSQVSSGGTEAFF.